These T cell receptor beta chains were read from a single sample in a study of blood T cells in healthy people across ages. In TCRdb, the 5' RACE reads were re-called with MiXCR into one record per CDR3 protein. This table holds around 1,000,000 distinct CDR3 sequences, 20% to 25% found once. These same records also appear under a second study, on T cells of mothers and their children.

Material: blood. All receptors come from a girl aged 2-10 years in good health. Each CDR3 is given with its conserved first and last residue. Each record gives: clone size, V gene, D gene, J gene, CDR3 length, CDR3 DNA, CDR3 protein. A D gene is named only where the DNA matches it firmly. Some rows mark clone size as missing; the rest say once, few, many or name a class of expanded clone.

clone size: few
V gene: TRBV6-5
D gene: NA
J gene: TRBJ1-2
CDR3 length: 15
CDR3 DNA: TGTGCCAGCAGCCGAACAGGGTACACTAACTATGGCTACACCTTC
CDR3 protein: CASSRTGYTNYGYTF

clone size: few
V gene: TRBV12-3/TRBV12-4
D gene: TRBD2
J gene: TRBJ2-5
CDR3 length: 16
CDR3 DNA: TGTGCCAGCAGCCCCTGGAGCGGGAGGAAACAAGAGACCCAGTACTTC
CDR3 protein: CASSPWSGRKQETQYF

clone size: few
V gene: TRBV20-1
D gene: NA
J gene: TRBJ2-1
CDR3 length: 12
CDR3 DNA: TGCAGTGCTGTGAGTAGGGGGGATGAGCAGTTCTTC
CDR3 protein: CSAVSRGDEQFF

clone size: few
V gene: TRBV9
D gene: TRBD2
J gene: TRBJ2-7
CDR3 length: 13
CDR3 DNA: TGTGCCAGCGGAAAAGGGACTAGCTACGAGCAGTACTTC
CDR3 protein: CASGKGTSYEQYF

clone size: few
V gene: TRBV7-2
D gene: TRBD2
J gene: TRBJ2-5
CDR3 length: 16
CDR3 DNA: TGTGCCAGCAGCCTTGGGTGGGGGGGGTACCAAGAGACCCAGTACTTC
CDR3 protein: CASSLGWGGYQETQYF

clone size: NA
V gene: TRBV9
D gene: NA
J gene: TRBJ2-4
CDR3 length: 15
CDR3 DNA: TGTGCCAGCAGCGTAGAGGGCCTAGCCAAAAACATTCAGTACTTC
CDR3 protein: CASSVEGLAKNIQYF

clone size: NA
V gene: TRBV7-3
D gene: NA
J gene: TRBJ2-2
CDR3 length: 15
CDR3 DNA: TGTGCCAGCAAAGCCGGGACGGTGAACACCGGGGAGCTGTTTTTT
CDR3 protein: CASKAGTVNTGELFF

clone size: few
V gene: TRBV29-1
D gene: TRBD2
J gene: TRBJ2-7
CDR3 length: 13
CDR3 DNA: TGCAGCGTTGGGACTAGCGCGTCCTACGAGCAGTACTTC
CDR3 protein: CSVGTSASYEQYF

clone size: few
V gene: TRBV29-1
D gene: TRBD1
J gene: TRBJ1-1
CDR3 length: 13
CDR3 DNA: TGCAGCGGCATCCGGGACAGGGGAGCTGAAGCTTTCTTT
CDR3 protein: CSGIRDRGAEAFF

clone size: NA
V gene: TRBV11-2
D gene: NA
J gene: TRBJ1-2
CDR3 length: 15
CDR3 DNA: TGTGCCAGCAGCTTTATGGACAATACTCGAGGTGGCTACACCTTC
CDR3 protein: CASSFMDNTRGGYTF

clone size: NA
V gene: TRBV7-2
D gene: NA
J gene: TRBJ2-5
CDR3 length: 14
CDR3 DNA: TGTGCCAGCAGCTTAGGGGCAGTCCCTCGGGAGCAGTACTTC
CDR3 protein: CASSLGAVPREQYF

clone size: NA
V gene: TRBV9
D gene: TRBD1
J gene: TRBJ1-2
CDR3 length: 16
CDR3 DNA: TGTGCCAGCAGCGCACCCCTGGACAGGGGTCTTTGGGGCTACACCTTC
CDR3 protein: CASSAPLDRGLWGYTF

clone size: NA
V gene: TRBV7-9
D gene: TRBD1
J gene: TRBJ2-7
CDR3 length: 14
CDR3 DNA: TGTGCCAGCAGCCTCTCGGACAGGGTGGGCGAGCAGTACTTC
CDR3 protein: CASSLSDRVGEQYF

clone size: NA
V gene: TRBV6-1
D gene: TRBD1
J gene: TRBJ1-1
CDR3 length: 16
CDR3 DNA: TGTGCCAGCAGCCGCTACAGAGGACAGGGACTTGGAGAAGCTTTCTTT
CDR3 protein: CASSRYRGQGLGEAFF

clone size: once
V gene: TRBV10-1
D gene: NA
J gene: TRBJ1-5
CDR3 length: 14
CDR3 DNA: TGCGCCAGCAGTGAGTCTGGGACCGATCAGCCCCAGCATTTT
CDR3 protein: CASSESGTDQPQHF

clone size: NA
V gene: TRBV6-6
D gene: NA
J gene: TRBJ2-1
CDR3 length: 13
CDR3 DNA: TGTGCCAGCAGTTACTCTGGGGTCAATGAGCAGTTCTTC
CDR3 protein: CASSYSGVNEQFF

clone size: NA
V gene: TRBV11-2
D gene: NA
J gene: TRBJ2-2
CDR3 length: 16
CDR3 DNA: TGTGCCAGCAGCTTAGACGGATTAGGCCTCACCGGGGAGCTGTTTTTT
CDR3 protein: CASSLDGLGLTGELFF

clone size: few
V gene: TRBV29-1
D gene: NA
J gene: TRBJ2-6
CDR3 length: 14
CDR3 DNA: TGCAGCGTTGAAACCCGGGCTGGGGCCAACGTCCTGACTTTC
CDR3 protein: CSVETRAGANVLTF

clone size: NA
V gene: TRBV28
D gene: NA
J gene: TRBJ2-3
CDR3 length: 15
CDR3 DNA: TGTGCCAGCGCAGGGGGTGGTGCGGGATTGGGTACGCAGTATTTT
CDR3 protein: CASAGGGAGLGTQYF

clone size: NA
V gene: TRBV6-2/TRBV6-3
D gene: TRBD1
J gene: TRBJ2-1
CDR3 length: 14
CDR3 DNA: TGTGCCAGCACCTGGGACAGGGGGGTCAATGAGCAGTTCTTC
CDR3 protein: CASTWDRGVNEQFF

clone size: few
V gene: TRBV3-1
D gene: NA
J gene: TRBJ2-1
CDR3 length: 13
CDR3 DNA: TGTGCCAGCAGCCCCCTTCGTTTCAATGAGCAGTTCTTC
CDR3 protein: CASSPLRFNEQFF

clone size: NA
V gene: TRBV12-3/TRBV12-4
D gene: NA
J gene: TRBJ1-1
CDR3 length: 15
CDR3 DNA: TGTGCCAGCAGTTTCCCTCGGGTGCAGAACACTGAAGCTTTCTTT
CDR3 protein: CASSFPRVQNTEAFF

clone size: NA
V gene: TRBV12-3/TRBV12-4
D gene: TRBD2
J gene: TRBJ2-1
CDR3 length: 16
CDR3 DNA: TGTGCCAGCAGTGGGGTAGGACTAGCGGGGAAGAATGAGCAGTTCTTC
CDR3 protein: CASSGVGLAGKNEQFF

clone size: NA
V gene: TRBV21-1
D gene: NA
J gene: TRBJ2-1
CDR3 length: 17
CDR3 DNA: TGTGCCAGCAGCAAAGCGCTTGGGACAGGGGGAAACAATGAGCAGTTCTTC
CDR3 protein: CASSKALGTGGNNEQFF

clone size: few
V gene: TRBV20-1
D gene: NA
J gene: TRBJ1-2
CDR3 length: 13
CDR3 DNA: TGCAGTGCTAGGGGACCAACTAACTATGGCTACACCTTC
CDR3 protein: CSARGPTNYGYTF

clone size: NA
V gene: TRBV20-1
D gene: NA
J gene: TRBJ2-3
CDR3 length: 15
CDR3 DNA: TGCAGTGCACCCGGGAACGGCAGAAGCACAGATACGCAGTATTTT
CDR3 protein: CSAPGNGRSTDTQYF

clone size: NA
V gene: TRBV10-2
D gene: NA
J gene: TRBJ2-7
CDR3 length: 12
CDR3 DNA: TGCGCTACACAGGGCCACGACTACGAGCAGTACTTC
CDR3 protein: CATQGHDYEQYF

clone size: few
V gene: TRBV6-2/TRBV6-3
D gene: NA
J gene: TRBJ2-5
CDR3 length: 12
CDR3 DNA: TGTGCCAGCAGCCTGACACCTTGGACCCAGTACTTC
CDR3 protein: CASSLTPWTQYF

clone size: NA
V gene: TRBV29-1
D gene: NA
J gene: TRBJ2-1
CDR3 length: 14
CDR3 DNA: TGCAGCGTTGGGGGACTGTTCTCCTACAATGAGCAGTTCTTC
CDR3 protein: CSVGGLFSYNEQFF

clone size: NA
V gene: TRBV9
D gene: NA
J gene: TRBJ2-1
CDR3 length: 13
CDR3 DNA: TGTGCCAGCAGCATTGAAGGGTCCACGGAGCAGTTCTTC
CDR3 protein: CASSIEGSTEQFF

clone size: few
V gene: TRBV9
D gene: NA
J gene: TRBJ1-4
CDR3 length: 14
CDR3 DNA: TGTGCCAGCAGTGATACAAGGGGGTATGAAAAACTGTTTTTT
CDR3 protein: CASSDTRGYEKLFF

clone size: NA
V gene: TRBV7-2
D gene: NA
J gene: TRBJ1-4
CDR3 length: 15
CDR3 DNA: TGTGCCAGCAGCTCAGCTCGGGGAGCTAATGAAAAACTGTTTTTT
CDR3 protein: CASSSARGANEKLFF

clone size: NA
V gene: TRBV20-1
D gene: TRBD1
J gene: TRBJ1-2
CDR3 length: 13
CDR3 DNA: TGCAGTGCCAAGACAGGGCTAGTATATGGCTACACCTTC
CDR3 protein: CSAKTGLVYGYTF

clone size: few
V gene: TRBV5-1
D gene: NA
J gene: TRBJ2-1
CDR3 length: 15
CDR3 DNA: TGCGCCAGCAGCTGGCGGCAGGCGGGTCACAATGAGCAGTTCTTC
CDR3 protein: CASSWRQAGHNEQFF

clone size: many
V gene: TRBV7-8
D gene: NA
J gene: TRBJ1-3
CDR3 length: 12
CDR3 DNA: TGTGCCAGCAGCTTCACTGGAAACACCATATATTTT
CDR3 protein: CASSFTGNTIYF

clone size: few
V gene: TRBV9
D gene: NA
J gene: TRBJ2-5
CDR3 length: 13
CDR3 DNA: TGTGCCAGCAGCGCAGACCACCAAGAGACCCAGTACTTC
CDR3 protein: CASSADHQETQYF

clone size: NA
V gene: TRBV4-2
D gene: TRBD1
J gene: TRBJ1-1
CDR3 length: 13
CDR3 DNA: TGTGCCAGCAGCCAGGAAGACAGGGGTGAAGCTTTCTTT
CDR3 protein: CASSQEDRGEAFF

clone size: few
V gene: TRBV29-1
D gene: NA
J gene: TRBJ2-5
CDR3 length: 12
CDR3 DNA: TGCAGCGTTGCGTCAGGGGTAGAGACCCAGTACTTC
CDR3 protein: CSVASGVETQYF

clone size: NA
V gene: TRBV27
D gene: TRBD1
J gene: TRBJ2-1
CDR3 length: 15
CDR3 DNA: TGTGCCAGCAGCTGGGGACAGGGGGCGAGTAATGAGCAGTTCTTC
CDR3 protein: CASSWGQGASNEQFF

clone size: few
V gene: TRBV5-5
D gene: NA
J gene: TRBJ2-7
CDR3 length: 16
CDR3 DNA: TGTGCCAGCTACCCATTGGTGGAGGGGCGATCCTACGAGCAGTACTTC
CDR3 protein: CASYPLVEGRSYEQYF

clone size: few
V gene: TRBV5-4
D gene: NA
J gene: TRBJ1-4
CDR3 length: 16
CDR3 DNA: TGTGCCAGCAGCTTGGTGGGCGATTTCCCTAATGAAAAACTGTTTTTT
CDR3 protein: CASSLVGDFPNEKLFF

clone size: NA
V gene: TRBV28
D gene: TRBD2
J gene: TRBJ2-7
CDR3 length: 16
CDR3 DNA: TGTGCCAGCAGTTCGCCAACTAGCGGGAGGCTTTACGAGCAGTACTTC
CDR3 protein: CASSSPTSGRLYEQYF

clone size: few
V gene: TRBV13
D gene: TRBD1
J gene: TRBJ2-1
CDR3 length: 13
CDR3 DNA: TGTGCCAGCACTGCACAGGGGTACAATGAGCAGTTCTTC
CDR3 protein: CASTAQGYNEQFF

clone size: NA
V gene: TRBV28
D gene: TRBD2
J gene: TRBJ2-1
CDR3 length: 18
CDR3 DNA: TGTGCCAGCAGTTTATGGGGACGGACTAGCGGGATTCAGTTTGAGCAGTTCTTC
CDR3 protein: CASSLWGRTSGIQFEQFF

clone size: NA
V gene: TRBV29-1
D gene: TRBD2
J gene: TRBJ2-3
CDR3 length: 14
CDR3 DNA: TGCAGCGTCGTAGCGGGAGGGATGACAGATACGCAGTATTTT
CDR3 protein: CSVVAGGMTDTQYF

clone size: NA
V gene: TRBV12-3/TRBV12-4
D gene: NA
J gene: TRBJ2-4
CDR3 length: 15
CDR3 DNA: TGTGCCAGCAGCCCGGACCTGCTAGCCAAAAACATTCAGTACTTC
CDR3 protein: CASSPDLLAKNIQYF

clone size: many
V gene: TRBV24-1
D gene: NA
J gene: TRBJ2-2
CDR3 length: 12
CDR3 DNA: TGTGCCTCCCTTGGGGGAACCGGGGAGCTGTTTTTT
CDR3 protein: CASLGGTGELFF

clone size: NA
V gene: TRBV4-3
D gene: NA
J gene: TRBJ2-3
CDR3 length: 15
CDR3 DNA: TGCGCCAGCAGCTCCGCCGGACTCGCCCGAGATACGCAGTATTTT
CDR3 protein: CASSSAGLARDTQYF

clone size: few
V gene: TRBV2
D gene: NA
J gene: TRBJ2-1
CDR3 length: 12
CDR3 DNA: TGTGCCAGCATTTTCCCCAACAATGAGCAGTTCTTC
CDR3 protein: CASIFPNNEQFF

clone size: NA
V gene: TRBV7-2
D gene: TRBD1
J gene: TRBJ2-5
CDR3 length: 14
CDR3 DNA: TGTGCCAGCAGCTTAGCGGGACAGTGGGGGCCAAAGTACTTC
CDR3 protein: CASSLAGQWGPKYF

clone size: few
V gene: TRBV9
D gene: NA
J gene: TRBJ2-5
CDR3 length: 15
CDR3 DNA: TGTGCCAGCAGCGTTTCGGGGACACCGCAAGAGACCCAGTACTTC
CDR3 protein: CASSVSGTPQETQYF

clone size: few
V gene: TRBV12-3/TRBV12-4
D gene: NA
J gene: TRBJ2-5
CDR3 length: 14
CDR3 DNA: TGTGCCAGCAGTCCGGACATTTTACTAGAGACCCAGTACTTC
CDR3 protein: CASSPDILLETQYF